This T cell receptor beta chain was profiled in a study of T cell repertoires in cytomegalovirus infection. Study information: HLA-B-restricted CMV epitopes that are well studied were used alongside recently identified HLA-C-restricted ones. From public TCR beta signatures came an indication of both CMV infection and matching HLA type.

Study-wide findings and caveats: HLA-C-restricted TCR beta clonotypes specific for CMV led the ex vivo response.

This CDR3 region has 16 residues. The V gene lost 6 bases and the J gene lost 7 bases, with 22 bases spanning the gap. Using its own MiXCR run on the reads, TCRdb lists one record per CDR3 protein. The sample has about 890,000 distinct CDR3 sequences, approximately 31% seen once. Remarks on this clonotype: Its cognate antigen is unknown.

This TCR was sampled from a human donor in good health (CMV status not recorded). Some clones in this sample may be carry-over from other donors' samples. The sample consisted of cultured CD8+ T cells from PBMCs, taken from culture after CMV antigen stimulation. The chain employs TRBV12-3 or TRBV12-4 and TRBJ2-1; D is ambiguous. The CDR3 DNA is TGTGCCAGCAGCTGGGCCTCAAAGGCTAAGAGGAATGAGCAGTTCTTC. Its protein product is CASSWASKAKRNEQFF.